One T cell receptor (beta chain) is described in this entry. Antigen: not known. The source of the sample is a study of T cell responses to AZD1222 COVID-19 vaccine. Study conclusions and caveats: Recipients of two AZD1222 doses showed rising Spike-specific TCR breadth and depth. The span of vaccine-associated CD4 TCRs extended across spike, with dominance at 160-218 and 743-854. Mostly white British, mostly female donors; authors suggested clonal diversity may be underestimated. Baseline seropositivity characterized only six or seven AZD1222 recipients.

The V gene's germline CDR1 is KGHDR and CDR2 SFDVKD. The V end was cut by 9 bases, the J end by 1 base, with 10 bases between. CDR3 length: 13 residues. The data were produced by immunoSEQ multiplex PCR, yet TCRdb's version contains in-frame clones alone and is incomplete. The sample has roughly 180,000 clones, roughly 92% seen once. The specimen comprised peripheral blood, sampled on day 0 of AZD1222 vaccination. This rearrangement joins TRBV24-1 to TRBJ2-3; no clear D. The source of this sequence is an adult in good health. Here the CDR3 reads CATGPTGTDTQYF. As DNA, the CDR3 is TGTGCCACCGGTCCTACCGGCACAGATACGCAGTATTTT.